This T cell receptor (beta chain) derives from a study of blood T cell repertoires in COVID-19. Overall study context: Acute and convalescent COVID-19 samples came from the United States, Italy and Spain.

How the authors handled the data: It was from reference gene primer amplification that nucleated cell counts were estimated. Produced via immunoSEQ multiplex PCR; TCRdb's table is partial and in-frame only. V and J calls plus clone size are reproduced from that table; the DNA served to infer D and trimming. The sample shows about 300,000 clones, approximately 88% of them seen only once. Followed longitudinally, the Seattle patients had been enrolled during active infection. Per the germline V gene, CDR1 is MNHEY and CDR2 is SVGAGI. This CDR3 spans 15 amino acids. V lost 6 bases to trimming and J lost 2 bases; unmatched junction nucleotides: 4.

The rearrangement links TRBV6-5 to TRBJ1-3, with 10 bases aligning to TRBD1. The clonotype originates from a woman aged 30 to 39 with COVID-19, enrolled during active disease. The sample comprised peripheral blood. The CDR3 DNA follows: TGTGCCAGCAGGGGAGACAGGGGGCCTGGAAACACCATATATTTT. Protein product: CASRGDRGPGNTIYF.